Presented here are 28 T cell receptor beta chains from one specimen sequenced in a study of blood T cell repertoires in COVID-19. Repertoires were generated with immunoSEQ multiplex PCR, while TCRdb's copy carries only in-frame clones and drops some. Of approximately 290,000 clones in the sample, 80% to 85% were seen once. Input material: peripheral blood. These receptors were taken from a person aged 65 to 85 with COVID-19, enrolled during active disease.

The chain uses TRBV7-2 and TRBJ2-2, with 8 bases lining up with TRBD1. The V and J ends lost 5 bases and 1 base, in that order; junction bases with no gene match: 3. Germline V lookup: CDR1 SGHTA, CDR2 FQGNSA. This CDR3 spans 15 amino acids. The CDR3 coding sequence is TGTGCCAGCAGCCCGGGGACAGGGAACACCGGGGAGCTGTTTTTT. Translation: CASSPGTGNTGELFF.

The chain combines TRBV7-6 with TRBJ2-3; 8 bases are shared with TRBD2. Germline CDR1 reads SGHVS; CDR2 reads FNYEAQ. The junction had 2 bases not matched to a gene; V was cut back by 2 bases and J by 1 base. The CDR3 is 15 amino acids. The DNA of the CDR3 is TGTGCCAGCAGCTTAAAAGCGGGGGGCACAGATACGCAGTATTTT. Its protein product is CASSLKAGGTDTQYF. Using reference TRBV7-6 and TRBJ2-3 for the parts outside the CDR3, the full variable domain is GAGVSQSPRYKVTKRGQDVALRCDPISGHVSLYWYRQALGQGPEFLTYFNYEAQQDKSGLPNDRFSAERPEGSISTLTIQRTEQRDSAMYRCASSLKAGGTDTQYFGPGTRLTVL.

For the CDR3, the DNA is TGTGCAAGTCGCAGGACAGGGGACACAGATACGCAGTATTTT. It is translated as CASRRTGDTDTQYF. This rearrangement joins TRBV12-2 to TRBJ2-3; the table's D gene call, TRBD1, was not cross checked with the DNA. TRBV12-2 is a recognized pseudogene. The length of the CDR3 is 14 residues.

The chain combines TRBV28 with TRBJ2-7; 7 bases align to TRBD2. This CDR3 has 14 residues. CDR1 MDHEN and CDR2 SYDVKM come from the germline V gene. The J segment lost 3 bases and the V segment lost 5 bases, leaving 7 bases of the junction unmatched. The CDR3: CASSRTSVSYEQYF. Written as DNA, the CDR3 is TGTGCCAGCAGTCGGACTAGTGTGAGCTACGAGCAGTACTTC. Drawing the rest from reference TRBV28 and TRBJ2-7, the complete variable domain is DVKVTQSSRYLVKRTGEKVFLECVQDMDHENMFWYRQDPGLGLRLIYFSYDVKMKEKGDIPEGYSVSREKKERFSLILESASTNQTSMYLCASSRTSVSYEQYFGPGTRLTVT.

This clone was seen only a few times. The chain is built from TRBV15 and TRBJ2-4, with 8 positions matching TRBD1. V lost 3 bases, J lost 0 bases, and 10 bases stayed unmatched. Looked up from germline, CDR1 is LNHNV and CDR2 is YYDKDF (reference sequence). The CDR3 is 18 amino acids. The CDR3 here is CATSSPGTGPVAKNIQYF. In DNA form, the CDR3 reads TGTGCCACCAGCAGTCCCGGGACAGGACCGGTAGCCAAAAACATTCAGTACTTC.

The CDR3 coding sequence is TGCGCCAGCAGTGAGACGGCGGGGGTAGGGGAGCAGTACTTC. Its protein product is CASSETAGVGEQYF. V usage is TRBV10-2 and J usage is TRBJ2-7; 7 nucleotides match TRBD2. The junction had 8 bases not matched to a gene; V was cut back by 2 bases and J by 7 bases. The CDR3 spans 14 residues. CDR1 and CDR2 (germline): WSHSY, SAAADI.

In nucleotides, the CDR3 is TGTGCCAGCACCCCCTTCGGGGGGGCTGGGGCCAACGTCCTGACTTTC. It is translated as CASTPFGGAGANVLTF. The V gene is TRBV27, the J gene TRBJ2-6; TRBD2 matches at 8 bases. From germline, CDR1 is MNHEY and CDR2 SMNVEV (reference sequence). V gave up 7 bases and J gave up 2 bases; unmatched junction bases: 7. CDR3 size: 16 residues.

This clone occurred many times. The gene calls are TRBV6-5 and TRBJ2-3, with a weak D call TRBD1 (6 bases). The length of the CDR3 is 11 residues. CDR1 is MNHEY, CDR2 SVGAGI, per germline. Trimming took off 8 bases at V and 8 bases at J, with 11 bases between the two ends. The CDR3 is CASQQGGTQYF. CDR3 DNA: TGTGCCAGCCAACAGGGTGGTACGCAGTATTTT.

The chain couples TRBV7-9 to TRBJ1-2, with D possibly being TRBD1 (6 bases). V shed 7 bases and J shed 4 bases, with 19 bases lying between them. The CDR3 is 15 residues long. The germline CDR1 and CDR2 sequences are SEHNR and FQNEAQ (reference sequence). CDR3 nucleotide sequence: TGTGCCAGCACCCTCGGACAGTCTATCCTCTATGGCTACACCTTC. Translating it yields CASTLGQSILYGYTF.

The chain carries TRBV4-1 and TRBJ2-7; D possibly corresponds to TRBD2 (5 bases). V was clipped by 0 bases and J by 2 bases, with 11 bases between them. From germline, CDR1 is MGHRA and CDR2 YSYEKL. The CDR3 is 15 residues long. CDR3: CASSQDSSGTYEQYF. The CDR3 nucleotides read TGCGCCAGCAGCCAAGATAGCTCGGGGACCTACGAGCAGTACTTC.

A single count supports this clone. The rearrangement links TRBV28 to TRBJ2-3, with 13 bases lining up with TRBD2. CDR1 and CDR2 from the germline V gene are MDHEN and SYDVKM. After removal of 6 bases from V and 1 base from J, the junction contained 10 bases not matched to a gene. This CDR3 contains 18 residues. CDR3 protein: CASSQTSGGTARTDTQYF. The CDR3 DNA is TGTGCCAGCAGCCAGACTAGCGGGGGGACTGCCCGCACAGATACGCAGTATTTT.

The CDR3 loop is CASSSIGSGRQPQHF. The CDR3 DNA follows: TGTGCCAGCAGCTCCATCGGTTCGGGGAGGCAGCCCCAGCATTTT. The chain recombines TRBV7-2 with TRBJ1-5; D is uncertain. V was cut by 4 bases and J by 7 bases, with 17 bases left in between. The CDR3 spans 15 residues. The germline V gene encodes CDR1 SGHTA and CDR2 FQGNSA.

The CDR3 loop is CASSLEPASSGNTIYF. CDR3 nucleotide sequence: TGCGCCAGCAGCTTGGAACCCGCGAGCTCTGGAAACACCATATATTTT. This chain connects TRBV5-1 to TRBJ1-3; D gene uncertain. Germline CDR1 and CDR2: SGHRS and YFSETQ. The CDR3 contains 16 residues. Deletions cut 0 bases from V and 0 bases from J, with 10 bases between.

This chain joins TRBV11-2 and TRBJ2-3; D ambiguous. The CDR3 runs to 17 residues. CDR1 is SGHAT and CDR2 is FQNNGV in the germline V gene. Deletions cut 2 bases from V and 2 bases from J, with 17 bases between. CDR3 nucleotides: TGTGCCAGCAGCTTATTAGAGCTCGCAGGTGCCACAGATACGCAGTATTTT. It specifies CASSLLELAGATDTQYF.

This chain links TRBV27 with TRBJ2-3; 8 bases map to TRBD2. V shed 4 bases and J 2 bases; nucleotides not matched to a gene: 5. Germline CDR1 and CDR2: MNHEY and SMNVEV (reference sequence). This CDR3 is built from 15 residues. The CDR3: CASSYSGGPTDTQYF. The CDR3 region has the DNA TGTGCCAGCAGTTACAGCGGGGGACCCACAGATACGCAGTATTTT.

This chain uses TRBV5-5 with TRBJ2-1; TRBD1 aligns across 7 bases. This CDR3 is built from 13 residues. Germline CDR1 reads SGHKS; CDR2 reads YYEKEE (reference sequence). Trimming at V came to 7 bases and at J to 9 bases, leaving 10 bases not matched to a gene. The CDR3 loop is CASGRQGYGEQFF. CDR3 bases: TGTGCCAGCGGTCGACAGGGATACGGTGAGCAGTTCTTC.

The chain carries TRBV27 and TRBJ1-2; the D gene is possibly TRBD1 (6 bases). V shed 4 bases and J shed 5 bases, with 14 bases lying between them. CDR1 is MNHEY, CDR2 SMNVEV, per germline (reference sequence). The CDR3 length is 14 residues. CDR3 sequence reads: CASSSMGAWYGYTF. The CDR3 DNA is TGTGCCAGCAGTTCGATGGGGGCGTGGTATGGCTACACCTTC.

V gene TRBV9 combines with J gene TRBJ1-4; D is ambiguous. Trimming shortened V by 4 bases and J by 4 bases, and 8 bases separated the two germline ends. This CDR3 spans 13 amino acids. Germline CDR1 and CDR2: SGDLS and YYNGEE. The CDR3 loop is CASSPQSNEKLFF. The CDR3 DNA reads as TGTGCCAGCAGCCCACAGAGTAATGAAAAACTGTTTTTT.

This clone has a handful of counts. J is TRBJ1-1 and V is TRBV5-1; 7 nucleotides align to TRBD1. The CDR3 extends over 15 amino acids. Germline assignment: CDR1 SGHRS and CDR2 YFSETQ. The J segment lost 4 bases and the V segment lost 0 bases, leaving 6 bases of the junction unmatched. CDR3 bases: TGCGCCAGCAGCTTGGAGTCAGGGGGGATCACTGAAGCTTTCTTT. This encodes CASSLESGGITEAFF.

V gene TRBV28 combines with J gene TRBJ2-4, with 7 bases lining up with TRBD2. Germline trimming cut 7 bases from V and 7 bases from J; bases unmatched to any gene: 7. Germline V lookup: CDR1 MDHEN, CDR2 SYDVKM. This CDR3 is 13 amino acids long. The CDR3 loop reads CASKVGGPNIQYF. CDR3 DNA: TGTGCCAGCAAGGTGGGAGGGCCTAACATTCAGTACTTC. The full variable domain, in which reference TRBV28 and TRBJ2-4 provide the parts outside the CDR3, is DVKVTQSSRYLVKRTGEKVFLECVQDMDHENMFWYRQDPGLGLRLIYFSYDVKMKEKGDIPEGYSVSREKKERFSLILESASTNQTSMYLCASKVGGPNIQYFGAGTRLSVL.

The chain uses TRBV29-1 and TRBJ1-2; a possible D gene is TRBD1 (6 bases). The CDR3 is 13 amino acids. Deletions cut 6 bases from V and 4 bases from J, with 15 bases between. Germline V gene lookup returns CDR1 SQVTM and CDR2 ANQGSEA. CDR3 bases: TGCAGCGTGCAACAACAGGGCCGCTATGGCTACACCTTC. It yields the protein CSVQQQGRYGYTF.

The CDR3 DNA follows: TGCGCCAGCGGCCTAGGGACAAGATATGGCTACACCTTC. This encodes CASGLGTRYGYTF. The gene calls are TRBV5-1 and TRBJ1-2; a possible D gene is TRBD1 (6 bases). The CDR3 is made up of 13 amino acids. Germline V gives CDR1 SGHRS, CDR2 YFSETQ. V lost 7 bases to trimming and J lost 5 bases, with 15 bases between them. Supplemented by reference TRBV5-1 and TRBJ1-2, the full variable domain reads KAGVTQTPRYLIKTRGQQVTLSCSPISGHRSVSWYQQTPGQGLQFLFEYFSETQRNKGNFPGRFSGRQFSNSRSEMNVSTLELGDSALYLCASGLGTRYGYTFGSGTRLTVV.

This clone has more than one count but fewer than ten. The chain uses TRBV6-5 and TRBJ1-6; unclear D gene. The CDR3 spans 14 residues. The germline V gene has CDR1 MNHEY and CDR2 SVGAGI. V dropped 6 bases and J dropped 9 bases, with 15 bases sitting between them. CDR3 region: CASRVLVGGSPLHF. In nucleotides, the CDR3 is TGTGCCAGCAGGGTACTAGTCGGCGGTTCACCCCTCCACTTT.

The V call is TRBV7-9, the J call TRBJ2-6; D is possibly TRBD2 (5 bases). The CDR3 contains 15 residues. Germline assignment: CDR1 SEHNR and CDR2 FQNEAQ (reference sequence). V was cut by 8 bases and J by 1 base, with 12 bases left in between. CDR3 protein: CASDHRESGANVLTF. CDR3 DNA sequence: TGTGCCAGCGATCATAGGGAGTCTGGGGCCAACGTCCTGACTTTC.

The chain combines TRBV2 with TRBJ1-5; D uncertain. The CDR3 runs 15 residues. Looked up from germline, CDR1 is SNHLY and CDR2 is FYNNEI. Trimming stripped 5 bases from V and 4 bases from J, with 15 bases between. CDR3 nucleotide sequence: TGTGCCAGCAGTTGGAGAGAGCCCCCAAATCAGCCCCAGCATTTT. Translation gives CASSWREPPNQPQHF.

The chain has TRBV4-1 and TRBJ1-6, with D perhaps matching TRBD1 (5 bases). The V end lost 3 bases, the J end lost 5 bases, and 11 bases lay between the germline ends. From germline, CDR1 is MGHRA and CDR2 YSYEKL. This CDR3 has 15 residues. This CDR3 reads CASSHPGLHNSPLHF. The CDR3 nucleotides read TGCGCCAGCAGCCATCCGGGACTGCATAATTCACCCCTCCACTTT.

This clone has a single count. The gene calls are TRBV6-5 and TRBJ2-7; 7 bases are shared with TRBD2. Germline V lookup: CDR1 MNHEY, CDR2 SVGAGI. The CDR3 is made up of 14 amino acids. The junction had 17 bases not matched to a gene; V was cut back by 11 bases and J by 7 bases. CDR3 residues: CASRGASGVPEQYF. CDR3 bases: TGTGCCTCCAGAGGGGCTAGCGGTGTTCCTGAGCAGTACTTC.

CDR3 nucleotide sequence: TGTGCCAGCAGCCACGGGTCAGGGGACCAGCCCCAGCATTTT. Its protein product is CASSHGSGDQPQHF. This chain connects TRBV3-1 (or the pseudogene TRBV3-2) to TRBJ1-5, with D possibly TRBD1 on 6 matching bases. The CDR3 length is 14 residues. CDR1 is LGHDT and CDR2 is YNNKEL in the germline V gene (reference sequence). The V end lost 3 bases, the J end lost 7 bases, and 13 bases lay between the germline ends.